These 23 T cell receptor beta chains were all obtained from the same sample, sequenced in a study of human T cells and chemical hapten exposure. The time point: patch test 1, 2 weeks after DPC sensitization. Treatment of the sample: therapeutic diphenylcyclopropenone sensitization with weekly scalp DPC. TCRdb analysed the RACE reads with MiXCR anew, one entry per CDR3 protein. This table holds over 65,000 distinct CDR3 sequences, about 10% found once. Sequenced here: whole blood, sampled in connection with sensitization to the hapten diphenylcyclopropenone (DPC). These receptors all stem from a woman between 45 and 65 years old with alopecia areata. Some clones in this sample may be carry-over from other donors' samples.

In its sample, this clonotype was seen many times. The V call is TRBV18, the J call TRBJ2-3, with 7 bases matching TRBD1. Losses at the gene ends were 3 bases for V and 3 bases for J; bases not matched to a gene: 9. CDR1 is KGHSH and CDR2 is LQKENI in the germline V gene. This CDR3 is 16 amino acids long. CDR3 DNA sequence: TGTGCCAGCTCACCGGGGACAGACCTTAGGACAGATACGCAGTATTTT. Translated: CASSPGTDLRTDTQYF.

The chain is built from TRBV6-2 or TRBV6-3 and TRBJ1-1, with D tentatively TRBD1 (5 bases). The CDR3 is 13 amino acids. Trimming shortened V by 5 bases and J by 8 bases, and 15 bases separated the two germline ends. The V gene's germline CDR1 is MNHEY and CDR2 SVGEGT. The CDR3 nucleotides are TGTGCCAGCAGTCCAGGGCCGGGACCGGAAGCTTTCTTT. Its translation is CASSPGPGPEAFF.

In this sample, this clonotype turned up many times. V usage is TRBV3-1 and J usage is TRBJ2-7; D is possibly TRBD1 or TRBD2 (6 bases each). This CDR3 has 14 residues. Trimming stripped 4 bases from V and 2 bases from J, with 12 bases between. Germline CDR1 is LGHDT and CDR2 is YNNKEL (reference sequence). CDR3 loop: CASSRLGTTYEQYF. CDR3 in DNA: TGTGCCAGCAGCCGACTAGGGACAACCTACGAGCAGTACTTC.

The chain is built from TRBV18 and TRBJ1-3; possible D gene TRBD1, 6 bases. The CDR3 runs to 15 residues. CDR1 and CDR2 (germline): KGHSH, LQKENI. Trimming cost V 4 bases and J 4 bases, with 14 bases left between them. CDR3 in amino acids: CASSRTQGDGNTIYF. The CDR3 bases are TGTGCCAGCTCACGGACACAGGGAGACGGAAACACCATATATTTT.

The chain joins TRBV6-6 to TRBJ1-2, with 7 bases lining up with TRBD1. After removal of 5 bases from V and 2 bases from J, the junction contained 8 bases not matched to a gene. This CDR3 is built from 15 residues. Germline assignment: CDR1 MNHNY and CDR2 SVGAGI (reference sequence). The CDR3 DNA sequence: TGTGCCAGCAGTAAGGGACAGCCAGAGAACTATGGCTACACCTTC. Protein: CASSKGQPENYGYTF.

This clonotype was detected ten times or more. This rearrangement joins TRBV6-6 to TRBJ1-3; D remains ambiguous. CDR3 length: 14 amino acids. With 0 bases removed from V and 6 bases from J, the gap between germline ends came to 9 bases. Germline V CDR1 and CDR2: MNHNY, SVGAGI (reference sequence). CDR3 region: CASSYSETLNTIYF. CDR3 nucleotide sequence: TGTGCCAGCAGTTACTCGGAGACATTAAACACCATATATTTT.

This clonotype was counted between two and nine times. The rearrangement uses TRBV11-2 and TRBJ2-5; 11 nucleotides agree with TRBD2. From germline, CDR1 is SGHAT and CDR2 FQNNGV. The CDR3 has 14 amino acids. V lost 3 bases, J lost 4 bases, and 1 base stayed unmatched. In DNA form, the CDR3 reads TGTGCCAGCAGCTTTAGCGGGAGGGGAGAGACCCAGTACTTC. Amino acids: CASSFSGRGETQYF.

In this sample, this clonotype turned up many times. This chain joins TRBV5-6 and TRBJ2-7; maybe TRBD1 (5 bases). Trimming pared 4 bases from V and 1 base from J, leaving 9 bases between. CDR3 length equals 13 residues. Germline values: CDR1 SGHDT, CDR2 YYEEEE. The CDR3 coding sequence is TGTGCCAGCAGCCTGCAGGGTTCCTACGAGCAGTACTTC. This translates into CASSLQGSYEQYF.

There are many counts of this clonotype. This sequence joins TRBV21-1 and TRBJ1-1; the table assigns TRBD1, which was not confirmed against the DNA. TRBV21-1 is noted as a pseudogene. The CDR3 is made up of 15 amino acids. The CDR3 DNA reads TGTGCCAGCAGCACCGGGACAGCTAGTGGCACTGAAGCTTTCTTT. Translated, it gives CASSTGTASGTEAFF.

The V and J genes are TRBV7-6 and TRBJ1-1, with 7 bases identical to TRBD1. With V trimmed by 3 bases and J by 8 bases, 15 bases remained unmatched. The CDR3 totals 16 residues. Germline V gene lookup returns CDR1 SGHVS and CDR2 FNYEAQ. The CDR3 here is CASSFGGLEGTAEAFF. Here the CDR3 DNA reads TGTGCCAGCAGCTTTGGGGGATTGGAAGGGACAGCGGAAGCTTTCTTT.

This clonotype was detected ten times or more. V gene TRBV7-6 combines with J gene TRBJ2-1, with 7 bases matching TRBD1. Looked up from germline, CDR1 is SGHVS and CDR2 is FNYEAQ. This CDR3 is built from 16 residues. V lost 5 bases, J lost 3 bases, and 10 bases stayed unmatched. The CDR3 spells CASSGPGTADYNEQFF. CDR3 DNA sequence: TGTGCCAGCAGCGGGCCCGGGACAGCCGACTACAATGAGCAGTTCTTC.

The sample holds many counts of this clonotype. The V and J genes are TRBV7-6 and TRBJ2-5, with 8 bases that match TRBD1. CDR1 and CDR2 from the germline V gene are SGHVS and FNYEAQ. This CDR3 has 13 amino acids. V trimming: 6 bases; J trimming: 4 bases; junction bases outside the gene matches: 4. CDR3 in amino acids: CASSRTGRETQYF. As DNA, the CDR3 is TGTGCCAGCAGTCGGACAGGGAGAGAGACCCAGTACTTC.

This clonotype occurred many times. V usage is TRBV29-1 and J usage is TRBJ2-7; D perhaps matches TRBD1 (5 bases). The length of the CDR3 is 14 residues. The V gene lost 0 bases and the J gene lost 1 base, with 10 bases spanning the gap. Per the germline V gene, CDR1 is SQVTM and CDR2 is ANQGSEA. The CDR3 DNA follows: TGCAGCGTTGAAGAAACCAGGGCTTCCTACGAGCAGTACTTC. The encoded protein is CSVEETRASYEQYF.

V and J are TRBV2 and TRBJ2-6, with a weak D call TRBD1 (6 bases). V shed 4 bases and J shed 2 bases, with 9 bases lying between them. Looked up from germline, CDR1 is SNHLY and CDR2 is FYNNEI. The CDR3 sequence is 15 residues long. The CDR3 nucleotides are TGTGCCAGCAGTGGGACAGCCGCTGGGGCCAACGTCCTGACTTTC. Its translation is CASSGTAAGANVLTF.

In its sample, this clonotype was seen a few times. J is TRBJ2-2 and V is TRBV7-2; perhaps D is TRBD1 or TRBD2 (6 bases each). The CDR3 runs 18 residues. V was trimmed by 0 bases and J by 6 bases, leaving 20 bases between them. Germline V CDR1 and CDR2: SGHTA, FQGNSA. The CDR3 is CASSLASGWGRGPGELFF. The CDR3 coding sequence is TGTGCCAGCAGCTTAGCCAGCGGGTGGGGGCGAGGACCCGGGGAGCTGTTTTTT.

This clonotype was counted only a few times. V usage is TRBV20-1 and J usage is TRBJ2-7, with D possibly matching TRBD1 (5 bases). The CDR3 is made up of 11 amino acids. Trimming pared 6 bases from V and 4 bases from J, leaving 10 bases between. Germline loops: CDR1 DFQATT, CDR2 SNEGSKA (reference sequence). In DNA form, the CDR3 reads TGCAGTGCCGCGCCAGGGTACGAGCAGTACTTC. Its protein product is CSAAPGYEQYF.

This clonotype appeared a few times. The CDR3 coding sequence is TGTGCCAGCAGCTTAAGGGCAGGGGCCTACGAGCAGTACTTC. The encoded protein is CASSLRAGAYEQYF. The rearrangement links TRBV7-8 to TRBJ2-7, with D possibly matching TRBD1 (6 bases). The CDR3 contains 14 residues. CDR1 is SGHVS, CDR2 FQNEAQ, per germline. V lost 2 bases to trimming and J lost 2 bases, with 10 bases between them.

CDR3 sequence (DNA): TGTGCCAGCAGCCCCGGCAGGGGTTCGGCTGAAGCTTTCTTT. Its protein is CASSPGRGSAEAFF. The genes are TRBV12-3 or TRBV12-4 and TRBJ1-1; a possible D gene is TRBD1 (6 bases). The CDR3 is 14 amino acids. Between the trimmed V and J ends, which lost 6 bases and 6 bases, there was a span of 17 bases.

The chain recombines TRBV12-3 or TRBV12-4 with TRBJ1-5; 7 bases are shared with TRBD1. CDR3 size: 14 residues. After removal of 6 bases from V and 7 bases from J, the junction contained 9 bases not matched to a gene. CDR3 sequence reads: CASRRQGLSQPQHF. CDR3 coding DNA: TGTGCCAGCAGAAGACAGGGTCTAAGCCAGCCCCAGCATTTT.

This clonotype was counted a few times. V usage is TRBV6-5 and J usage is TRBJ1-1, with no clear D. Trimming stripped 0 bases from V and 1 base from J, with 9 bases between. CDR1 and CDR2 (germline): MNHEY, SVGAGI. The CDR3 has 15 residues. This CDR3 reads CASSYSMRWNTEAFF. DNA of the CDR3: TGTGCCAGCAGTTACTCGATGCGATGGAACACTGAAGCTTTCTTT.

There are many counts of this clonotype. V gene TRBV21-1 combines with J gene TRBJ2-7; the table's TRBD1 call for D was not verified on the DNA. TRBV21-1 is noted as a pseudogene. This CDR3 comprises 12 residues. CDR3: CASSKAGTLAPF. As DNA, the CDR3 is TGTGCCAGCAGCAAGGCGGGGACACTCGCCCCCTTC.

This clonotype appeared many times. The CDR3 region is CATSDPRTSEHEQYF. The DNA of the CDR3 is TGTGCCACCAGTGATCCCCGGACTAGCGAGCACGAGCAGTACTTC. V is TRBV24-1 and J is TRBJ2-7; 9 bases are a match to TRBD2. The CDR3 covers 15 residues. Germline V gene sequence: CDR1 KGHDR, CDR2 SFDVKD. Trimming took 3 bases from V and 5 from J; bases not matched to a gene: 7.

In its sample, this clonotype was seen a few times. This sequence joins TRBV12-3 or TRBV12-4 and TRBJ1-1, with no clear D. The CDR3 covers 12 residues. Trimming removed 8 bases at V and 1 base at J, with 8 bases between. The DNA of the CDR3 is TGTGCCAGCCAGGCAGGGAACACTGAAGCTTTCTTT. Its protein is CASQAGNTEAFF.